This TCR beta chain is from a study of technical replicates of blood from a few donors. The protocol was immunoSEQ multiplex PCR, while the TCRdb copy is restricted to in-frame clones and leaves out a portion. The table includes about 68,000 clones, less than 98% detected once. This clone showed up just once. V dropped 0 bases and J dropped 3; count of bases not matched to a gene: 3. The CDR3 runs to 17 residues. CDR1 SGHRS and CDR2 YFSETQ come from the germline V gene. The receptor comes from a human donor in good health. Specimen: T cells isolated from PBMCs. V is TRBV5-1 and J is TRBJ2-1, with TRBD2 matching 13 bases. CDR3 amino acids: CASSLGLAGGHYNEQFF. The CDR3 nucleotides are TGCGCCAGCAGCTTGGGACTAGCGGGAGGCCACTACAATGAGCAGTTCTTC.